The rows below give T cell receptor beta chains drawn from one sample of a study of blood T cell repertoires in COVID-19. Method: immunoSEQ multiplex PCR; TCRdb's copy keeps in-frame clones and lacks some. The sample lists about 300,000 clones, around 88% occurring once. Source material: peripheral blood. The receptor set was obtained from a woman aged 25-40 years who had recovered from COVID-19. CDR3s include the opening cysteine and the closing phenylalanine or tryptophan. A D gene is named only where the DNA matches it firmly. Part of the rows lack a size; the others show once, few, many or a class for expanded clones.

d_call | j_call | clone_size | v_call | cdr3_length | cdr3_nt | cdr3_aa
. | TRBJ2-7 | . | TRBV18 | 14 | TGTGCCAGCTCATCTTCAGGGAACTCCTACGAGCAGTACTTC | CASSSSGNSYEQYF
. | TRBJ1-4 | . | TRBV12-3/TRBV12-4 | 12 | TGTGCCAGCAGTTTTTGGGGGGGGCAAGCGTTTTTT | CASSFWGGQAFF
. | TRBJ1-4 | . | TRBV5-5 | 13 | TGTGCCAGCAGCTTGCCACTGAGGGAAAAACTGTTTTTT | CASSLPLREKLFF
TRBD2 | TRBJ2-1 | . | TRBV4-1 | 15 | TGCGCCAGCAGCCATAATAGCGGGAGATACAATGAGCAGTTCTTC | CASSHNSGRYNEQFF
. | TRBJ2-7 | . | TRBV10-3 | 12 | TGTGCCATCAGTGGGGGAGGTGGCGAGCAGTACTTC | CAISGGGGEQYF
TRBD2 | TRBJ2-5 | once | TRBV7-6 | 16 | TGTGCCAGCAGCCCAGGACTAGCGGGGTTACAAGAGACCCAGTACTTC | CASSPGLAGLQETQYF
TRBD2 | TRBJ2-1 | . | TRBV2 | 13 | TGTGCCAGCGGCGGGGGAGGTAGAAGAGAGCAGTTCTTC | CASGGGGRREQFF
TRBD2 | TRBJ2-3 | . | TRBV19 | 16 | TGTGCCAGTACCGATCAGCTAGCGGGGGGGCTAGATACGCAGTATTTT | CASTDQLAGGLDTQYF
. | TRBJ2-1 | . | TRBV12-5 | 15 | TGTGCTAGTGCCCCACGGGGAGGGGGATACAATGAGCAGTTCTTC | CASAPRGGGYNEQFF
TRBD1 | TRBJ2-2 | once | TRBV18 | 16 | TGTGCCAGCTCACCCATCTTCGGACAGGCAGGCGGGGAGCTGTTTTTT | CASSPIFGQAGGELFF
. | TRBJ2-1 | . | TRBV12-3/TRBV12-4 | 12 | TGTGCCAGCAGTCGACGGGGTGATGAGCAGTTCTTC | CASSRRGDEQFF
. | TRBJ1-6 | . | TRBV19 | 15 | TGTGCCAGTAGTATGTCGGTCGCGGGTAATTCACCCCTCCACTTT | CASSMSVAGNSPLHF
TRBD1 | TRBJ2-7 | . | TRBV6-5 | 15 | TGTGCCAGCAGTTACTCCGGACAGGGGAGGTACGAGCAGTACTTC | CASSYSGQGRYEQYF
. | TRBJ2-1 | . | TRBV27 | 15 | TGTGCCAGCAGTTTACTCGCGGGGGCCAACAATGAGCAGTTCTTC | CASSLLAGANNEQFF
TRBD1 | TRBJ1-4 | . | TRBV5-4 | 15 | TGTGCCAGCAGCGGATCCGGGACAGGGACTGAAAAACTGTTTTTT | CASSGSGTGTEKLFF
TRBD1 | TRBJ2-7 | . | TRBV28 | 12 | TGTGCCACCCGGGACAGCGCCTACGAGCAGTACTTC | CATRDSAYEQYF
. | TRBJ1-2 | . | TRBV5-6 | 14 | TGTGCCAGCAGCTTGGGGGCAACTAACTATGGCTACACCTTC | CASSLGATNYGYTF
. | TRBJ1-2 | . | TRBV4-1 | 14 | TGCGCCAGCAGCCAAGTACTCGGGGAACACGGCTACACCTTC | CASSQVLGEHGYTF
TRBD1 | TRBJ1-5 | . | TRBV18 | 19 | TGTGCCAGCTCACCACCGGGACAGGGTCTCGGCGGTAGCAATCAGCCCCAGCATTTT | CASSPPGQGLGGSNQPQHF
TRBD2 | TRBJ2-4 | . | TRBV3-1/TRBV3-2 | 14 | TGTGCCAGCAGCCCCCACTCGGGAGGGGGCATTCAGTACTTC | CASSPHSGGGIQYF
. | TRBJ1-2 | . | TRBV7-2 | 15 | TGTGCCAGCAGCTCCTACTCAGGGATTGGCTATGGCTACACCTTC | CASSSYSGIGYGYTF
TRBD2 | TRBJ2-5 | . | TRBV5-1 | 17 | TGCGCCAGCAGCTTCCGAGTGGTAGCGGGGGGGTTGGAGACCCAGTACTTC | CASSFRVVAGGLETQYF
. | TRBJ2-3 | . | TRBV6-5 | 15 | TGTGCCAGCAGTCCCATAGGACAGAGCACAGATACGCAGTATTTT | CASSPIGQSTDTQYF
. | TRBJ1-5 | . | TRBV12-5 | 15 | TGTGCTAGTGGGGAGGGTCTTAATGGCAATCAGCCCCAGCATTTT | CASGEGLNGNQPQHF
TRBD2 | TRBJ2-2 | . | TRBV5-8 | 16 | TGTGCCAGCAGCTTGGGGGAGGGAACCAACACCGGGGAGCTGTTTTTT | CASSLGEGTNTGELFF
. | TRBJ2-7 | . | TRBV2 | 14 | TGTGCCAGCATTCAATCGCCTCACAATTACGAGCAGTACTTC | CASIQSPHNYEQYF
TRBD1 | TRBJ2-7 | . | TRBV28 | 14 | TGTGCCAGCAGGGGGACAGGGGGAACCTACGAGCAGTACTTC | CASRGTGGTYEQYF
TRBD1 | TRBJ1-5 | . | TRBV3-1/TRBV3-2 | 14 | TGTGCCAGCAGCCAGACAGGGGCTCGTCAGCCCCAGCATTTT | CASSQTGARQPQHF
. | TRBJ2-7 | . | TRBV6-2/TRBV6-3 | 14 | TGTGCCAGCAGTTACCATACAGGTACTTACGAGCAGTACTTC | CASSYHTGTYEQYF
TRBD1 | TRBJ1-2 | once | TRBV9 | 14 | TGTGCCAGCACCCCGGGACAGGGGGCCTATGGCTACACCTTC | CASTPGQGAYGYTF
. | TRBJ2-1 | . | TRBV14 | 15 | TGTGCCAGCAGCCAAGGACTAACCAATCGAAATGAGCAGTTCTTC | CASSQGLTNRNEQFF
. | TRBJ2-7 | . | TRBV5-1 | 14 | TGCGCCAGCAGCTTGGGGGTACAGGTTAACGAGCAGTACTTC | CASSLGVQVNEQYF
TRBD1 | TRBJ2-7 | . | TRBV9 | 14 | TGTGCCAGCAGCGCAGGGACAGATATCTACGAGCAGTACTTC | CASSAGTDIYEQYF